This T cell receptor (beta chain) was sequenced during a study of cytotoxic CD8 clonotypes in ibrutinib-treated CLL. Study-wide context: The cohort had around 10 relapsed/refractory and roughly 15 treatment-naive patients, around 18 IGHV unmutated.

The germline CDR1 and CDR2 sequences are LNHDA and SQIVND (reference sequence). V dropped 5 bases and J dropped 5 bases, with 10 bases sitting between them. The CDR3 spans 13 residues. Profiled with immunoSEQ multiplex PCR; TCRdb holds only in-frame clones, not every one. The sample lists 15,000 to 20,000 clones, approximately 64% occurring once. The input for sequencing was PBMCs, taken after 12 months of ibrutinib treatment. This chain connects TRBV19 to TRBJ2-1, with D perhaps being TRBD1 or TRBD2 (5 bases each). The source of this sequence is a human donor with chronic lymphocytic leukemia. The CDR3 here is CASSRGDHNEQFF. The CDR3, as DNA: TGTGCCAGTAGTCGGGGCGATCACAATGAGCAGTTCTTC.